The sequence of this TCR beta chain was determined in a study of early T cells in non-severe SARS-CoV-2 infection. Study-level information: Sequencing was performed on bulk RNA from unsorted whole blood, leaving chains unpaired.

Individual cDNA molecules carried attached unique molecular identifiers. TCRdb reprocessed the 5' RACE reads via MiXCR and lists one record per CDR3 protein. The profile shows about 48,000 distinct CDR3 sequences, roughly 13% of them singletons. This clonotype was seen repeatedly, ten times or more. CDR1 is SGHRS, CDR2 YFSETQ, per germline. The CDR3 runs to 15 residues. After removal of 4 bases from V and 3 bases from J, the junction contained 8 bases not matched to a gene. The chain is built from TRBV5-1 and TRBJ1-1, with 8 bases aligning to TRBD1. This sequence was found in an adult who was a healthcare worker with PCR-confirmed SARS-CoV-2 infection or an uninfected control (not recorded which). Sequenced material: whole blood. The CDR3 spells CASSPGGRGYTEAFF. The DNA for the CDR3 is TGCGCCAGCAGCCCAGGGGGCAGGGGATACACTGAAGCTTTCTTT.